A single sample is the source of the 18 T cell receptor beta chains below, sequenced in a study of neurological immune-mediated disorders. TCRdb called the 5' RACE reads again in MiXCR, with one record for every CDR3 protein. The sample shows roughly 60,000 distinct CDR3 sequences, around 2.3% of them seen only once. Sequenced input: PBMCs. The receptors come from a man aged 45-60 years with multiple sclerosis.

In this sample, this clonotype turned up many times. The V gene is TRBV20-1, the J gene TRBJ2-4, with TRBD2 matching over 10 bases. Germline CDR1 is DFQATT and CDR2 is SNEGSKA (reference sequence). The CDR3 has 14 amino acids. Losses at the gene ends were 6 bases for V and 3 bases for J; bases not matched to a gene: 5. CDR3 DNA sequence: TGCAGTGCCACGTCTAGCGGGGGCAAAAACATTCAGTACTTC. Translating gives CSATSSGGKNIQYF.

The chain couples TRBV20-1 to TRBJ1-5; D might be TRBD1 (6 bases). Germline V gives CDR1 DFQATT, CDR2 SNEGSKA (reference sequence). The CDR3 length is 15 residues. The V end lost 1 base, the J end lost 6 bases, and 16 bases lay between the germline ends. This CDR3 is CSARVEGQKCQPQHF. The CDR3 DNA sequence: TGCAGTGCTAGAGTTGAAGGACAGAAATGTCAGCCCCAGCATTTT.

This clonotype has at least ten counts. For the CDR3, the DNA is TGTGCCAGCAGTTTAGGGGATCAAGGCGAAGCTTTCTTT. It codes for CASSLGDQGEAFF. This chain links TRBV12-3 or TRBV12-4 with TRBJ1-1; D is unclear. The length of the CDR3 is 13 residues. The ends were cut back, 1 base at V and 8 bases at J, with 11 bases in the middle.

This clonotype was seen at least ten times. The gene calls are TRBV10-3 and TRBJ2-7, with 7 bases aligning to TRBD1. This CDR3 comprises 12 residues. V dropped 10 bases and J dropped 3; count of bases not matched to a gene: 6. CDR1 is ENHRY, CDR2 SYGVKD, per germline. The CDR3 reads CATGQANYEQYF. For the CDR3, the DNA is TGTGCCACCGGACAGGCGAACTACGAGCAGTACTTC.

This clonotype was seen ten or more times. The chain uses TRBV28 and TRBJ2-2; D may be TRBD1 or TRBD2 (5 bases each). V was shortened by 8 bases and J by 5 bases, with 30 bases between the two germline ends. This CDR3 has 19 residues. The germline V gene has CDR1 MDHEN and CDR2 SYDVKM. Here the CDR3 DNA reads TGTGCCAGCGACCCCGGGACGGCTCTTAGCAGTTTCTCTACCGGGGAGCTGTTTTTT. Amino acid sequence: CASDPGTALSSFSTGELFF.

This clonotype was seen repeatedly, ten times or more. The chain is built from TRBV10-3 and TRBJ2-1; D gene uncertain. Germline V gene sequence: CDR1 ENHRY, CDR2 SYGVKD. V gave up 0 bases and J gave up 0 bases, with 12 bases separating them. There are 17 residues in the CDR3. The chain's CDR3 is CAISESIQATSYNEQFF. CDR3 nucleotides: TGTGCCATCAGTGAGTCCATCCAGGCGACCTCCTACAATGAGCAGTTCTTC.

This clonotype was picked up many times. V usage is TRBV10-3 and J usage is TRBJ2-4; 7 bases are shared with TRBD1. The CDR3 is 16 amino acids. J was trimmed by 2 bases and V by 3 bases; bases with no gene match: 7. The germline gives CDR1 ENHRY, CDR2 SYGVKD. The CDR3 loop reads CAISDPGQSTKNIQYF. CDR3 DNA: TGTGCCATCAGTGATCCGGGACAGTCGACCAAAAACATTCAGTACTTC.

This clonotype occurred many times. J is TRBJ2-1 and V is TRBV9; 10 positions match TRBD1. Germline values: CDR1 SGDLS, CDR2 YYNGEE. This CDR3 has 15 residues. V dropped 3 bases and J dropped 5; count of bases not matched to a gene: 5. The CDR3 DNA is TGTGCCAGCAGCGCCGACAGGGGGCTGAACAATGAGCAGTTCTTC. It specifies CASSADRGLNNEQFF. Complete variable domain (other parts from reference TRBV9 and TRBJ2-1): DSGVTQTPKHLITATGQRVTLRCSPRSGDLSVYWYQQSLDQGLQFLIQYYNGEERAKGNILERFSAQQFPDLHSELNLSSLELGDSALYFCASSADRGLNNEQFFGPGTRLTVL.

This clonotype was seen many times. This rearrangement joins TRBV28 to TRBJ1-4; 10 bases fit TRBD1. V dropped 4 bases and J dropped 16; count of bases not matched to a gene: 12. This CDR3 is 14 amino acids long. Germline values: CDR1 MDHEN, CDR2 SYDVKM. CDR3 region: CASSSGQGFSLWFF. The CDR3 nucleotides are TGTGCCAGCAGTTCGGGACAGGGGTTTTCTCTCTGGTTTTTT.

This clonotype has a count of ten or more. The chain carries TRBV6-1 and TRBJ1-5, with D hard to call. Germline assignment: CDR1 MNHNS and CDR2 SASEGT. Trimming took 2 bases from V and 12 from J, leaving 11 bases between them. This CDR3 has 12 residues. The CDR3 protein is CASSERREVQHF. CDR3 nucleotide sequence: TGTGCCAGCAGTGAAAGGAGGGAGGTCCAGCATTTT.

This clonotype was detected ten times or more. This rearrangement joins TRBV12-3 or TRBV12-4 to TRBJ2-1, with 9 bases fitting TRBD2. Trimming cost V 4 bases and J 3 bases; bases outside gene matches: 4. CDR3 size: 15 residues. The CDR3 nucleotides read TGTGCCAGCAGTTCTAGCGGGATCCTCTACAATGAGCAGTTCTTC. The encoded protein is CASSSSGILYNEQFF.

This clonotype showed up many times. J is TRBJ2-3 and V is TRBV7-6; D call uncertain. Trimming removed 1 base at V and 4 bases at J, with 9 bases between. CDR3 length: 14 amino acids. From germline, CDR1 is SGHVS and CDR2 FNYEAQ. CDR3 in amino acids: CASSLDPTADTQYF. CDR3 in DNA: TGTGCCAGCAGCTTAGACCCTACCGCAGATACGCAGTATTTT.

This clonotype was observed many times. The chain combines TRBV5-1 with TRBJ2-1, with 9 bases matching TRBD2. The CDR3 loop spans 15 amino acids. Germline V gives CDR1 SGHRS, CDR2 YFSETQ. The trim removed 4 bases at V and 7 bases at J, leaving 9 bases unmatched. CDR3 sequence reads: CASSTYSGGGNEQFF. The CDR3 nucleotides read TGCGCCAGCAGCACCTATAGCGGGGGCGGGAATGAGCAGTTCTTC. The whole variable domain, remainder taken from reference TRBV5-1 and TRBJ2-1, is KAGVTQTPRYLIKTRGQQVTLSCSPISGHRSVSWYQQTPGQGLQFLFEYFSETQRNKGNFPGRFSGRQFSNSRSEMNVSTLELGDSALYLCASSTYSGGGNEQFFGPGTRLTVL.

This clonotype was counted ten times or more. The rearrangement uses TRBV7-2 and TRBJ2-3, with 8 nucleotides matching TRBD2. J was trimmed by 4 bases and V by 7 bases; bases with no gene match: 10. Germline values: CDR1 SGHTA, CDR2 FQGNSA. The CDR3 is made up of 15 amino acids. DNA for the CDR3: TGTGCCAGCATCATCCTGGTCGGGGGGGCAGATACGCAGTATTTT. Translated, it gives CASIILVGGADTQYF.

The table lists this clonotype with many counts. The chain links TRBV20-1 to TRBJ2-3, with 11 bases lining up with TRBD2. Germline V gives CDR1 DFQATT, CDR2 SNEGSKA (reference sequence). V dropped 3 bases and J dropped 2; count of bases not matched to a gene: 7. The CDR3 is made up of 16 amino acids. CDR3 nucleotide sequence: TGCAGTGCTAGGGCTAAACTAGCGGGGGTCACAGATACGCAGTATTTT. It specifies CSARAKLAGVTDTQYF.

This clonotype was seen repeatedly, ten times or more. The gene calls are TRBV29-1 and TRBJ2-5; unclear D gene. Germline V lookup: CDR1 SQVTM, CDR2 ANQGSEA. The V end lost 0 bases, the J end lost 5 bases, and 10 bases lay between the germline ends. The CDR3 has 13 residues. The CDR3 DNA reads as TGCAGCGTTGAAGATCTTCGGCGCGAGACCCAGTACTTC. Protein sequence: CSVEDLRRETQYF.

This clonotype was detected many times. V gene TRBV5-1 combines with J gene TRBJ2-2; no clear D gene. Trimming removed 4 bases at V and 0 bases at J, with 1 base between. The CDR3 has 12 residues. Germline lookup yields CDR1 SGHRS and CDR2 YFSETQ. The CDR3 protein is CASSPNTGELFF. The CDR3 DNA is TGCGCCAGCAGCCCGAACACCGGGGAGCTGTTTTTT.

This clonotype was observed many times. V is TRBV29-1 and J is TRBJ1-1, with D possibly matching TRBD1 (6 bases). The V gene's germline CDR1 is SQVTM and CDR2 ANQGSEA. The CDR3 is 14 amino acids. V was trimmed by 7 bases and J by 0 bases, leaving 15 bases between them. In nucleotides, the CDR3 is TGCAGCGCCTCCAGGACAGTCATGAACACTGAAGCTTTCTTT. It specifies CSASRTVMNTEAFF.